This T cell receptor beta chain was sequenced in a study of blood T cells in healthy people across ages. Study outcomes and limitations: The study found more naive CD4+ cells and higher diversity in long-lived than aged donors.

Isolation recovered at least 6 million PBMCs from every sample. A word on this clonotype: Its specificity is unknown.

CDR3 length: 16 amino acids. Germline-derived CDR1 and CDR2 are DFQATT and SNEGSKA (reference sequence). V lost 2 bases to trimming and J lost 7 bases; unmatched junction nucleotides: 10. Together with a sample-barcoded 5' primer, a J-beta primer mix was included in a second PCR lasting roughly 6 to 12 cycles. Each cDNA molecule, via a template-switch adaptor with 12 random nucleotides, was tagged. TCRdb called the 5' RACE reads again in MiXCR, with one record for every CDR3 protein. Altogether about 1.5 million distinct CDR3 sequences are present, 42% being singletons, with the ten largest covering approximately 7.9%.

Source material: blood. This sequence originates from a woman younger than 30 in good health. This chain uses TRBV20-1 with TRBJ2-7; TRBD2 agrees at 14 bases. The CDR3 spells CSARRTSGGTYNEQYF. In DNA, the CDR3 is TGCAGTGCTAGAAGGACTAGCGGGGGGACCTACAATGAGCAGTACTTC.